This T cell receptor (beta chain) was profiled in a study of CD8+CD57+ T cells in acquired aplastic anemia. The wider study: DNA from sorted CD4+ and CD8+ cells averaged about 3.2 ug. General study findings and limits: Patients did not significantly differ from controls in CD8+ Simpson's diversity.

Trimming cost V 5 bases and J 4 bases, with 15 bases left between them. The CDR3 sequence is 14 residues long. Germline assignment: CDR1 SNHLY and CDR2 FYNNEI. Sequencing involved patients with CD8+CD57+ cell expansion previously shown by flow cytometry. Every patient was diagnosed with severe acquired aplastic anemia. At the time of blood sampling, patients had not yet received any therapy. For CDR3 and TCR beta VDJ profiling, genomic DNA was the template used. TCRdb redid the calling of the reads with MiXCR, one entry per CDR3 protein. Of roughly 200,000 distinct CDR3 sequences in the sample, 55% to 65% are singletons; the top ten hold about three fifths. This clonotype has at least ten counts. Its antigen is unidentified.

The clonotype originates from a human donor with aplastic anemia. The chain uses TRBV2 and TRBJ2-7; D unclear. The sequenced sample consisted of sorted CD4+, CD8+, or CD8+CD57+ T cells (not recorded which) from PBMCs. The CDR3, as DNA: TGTGCCAGCAGTAAGCCCATTGAACCGTACGAGCAGTACTTC. Its protein is CASSKPIEPYEQYF. The whole variable domain, filled in from reference TRBV2 and TRBJ2-7, reads EPEVTQTPSHQVTQMGQEVILRCVPISNHLYFYWYRQILGQKVEFLVSFYNNEISEKSEIFDDQFSVERPDGSNFTLKIRSTKLEDSAMYFCASSKPIEPYEQYFGPGTRLTVT.